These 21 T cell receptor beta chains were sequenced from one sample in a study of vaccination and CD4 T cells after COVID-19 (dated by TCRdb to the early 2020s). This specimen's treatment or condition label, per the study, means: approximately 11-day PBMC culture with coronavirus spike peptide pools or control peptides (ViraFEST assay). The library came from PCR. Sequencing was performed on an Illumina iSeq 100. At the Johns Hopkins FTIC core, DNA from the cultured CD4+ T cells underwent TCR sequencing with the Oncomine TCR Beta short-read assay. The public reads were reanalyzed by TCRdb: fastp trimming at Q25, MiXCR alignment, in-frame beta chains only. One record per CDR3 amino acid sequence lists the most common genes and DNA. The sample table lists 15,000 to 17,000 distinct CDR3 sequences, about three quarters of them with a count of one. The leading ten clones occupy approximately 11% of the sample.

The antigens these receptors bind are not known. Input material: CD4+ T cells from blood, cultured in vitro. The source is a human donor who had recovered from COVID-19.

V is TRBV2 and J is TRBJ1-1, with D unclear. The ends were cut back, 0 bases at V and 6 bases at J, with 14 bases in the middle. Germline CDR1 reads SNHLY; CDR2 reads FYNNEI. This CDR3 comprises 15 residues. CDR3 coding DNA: TGTGCCAGCAGTGAAGCCCGACCCGGGGTCTCTGAAGCTTTCTTT. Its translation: CASSEARPGVSEAFF.

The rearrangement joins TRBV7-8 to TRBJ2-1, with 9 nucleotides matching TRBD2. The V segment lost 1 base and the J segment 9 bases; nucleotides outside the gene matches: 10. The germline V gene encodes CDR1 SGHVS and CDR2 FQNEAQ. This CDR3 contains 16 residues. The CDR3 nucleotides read TGTGCCAGCAGCTTAGTCCGCGGGAGGGCCGTTATTGAGCAGTTCTTC. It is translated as CASSLVRGRAVIEQFF.

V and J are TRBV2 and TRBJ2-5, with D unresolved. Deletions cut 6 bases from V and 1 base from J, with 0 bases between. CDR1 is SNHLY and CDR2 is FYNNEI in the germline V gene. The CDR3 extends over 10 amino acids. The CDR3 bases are TGTGCCAGCAGCCAAGAGACCCAGTACTTC. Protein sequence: CASSQETQYF. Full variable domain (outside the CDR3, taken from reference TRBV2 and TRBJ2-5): EPEVTQTPSHQVTQMGQEVILRCVPISNHLYFYWYRQILGQKVEFLVSFYNNEISEKSEIFDDQFSVERPDGSNFTLKIRSTKLEDSAMYFCASSQETQYFGPGTRLLVL.

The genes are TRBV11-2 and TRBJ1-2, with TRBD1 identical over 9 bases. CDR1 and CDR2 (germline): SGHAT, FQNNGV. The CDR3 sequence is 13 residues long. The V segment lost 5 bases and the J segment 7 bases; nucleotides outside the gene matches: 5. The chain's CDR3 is CASSPDRGRGYTF. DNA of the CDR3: TGTGCCAGCAGCCCGGACAGGGGACGTGGCTACACCTTC.

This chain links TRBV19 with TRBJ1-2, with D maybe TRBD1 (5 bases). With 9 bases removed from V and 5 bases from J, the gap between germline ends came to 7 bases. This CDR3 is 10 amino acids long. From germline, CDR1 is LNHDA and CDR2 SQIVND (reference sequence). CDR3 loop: CASGTYGYTF. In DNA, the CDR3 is TGTGCCAGCGGGACGTATGGCTACACCTTC.

DNA for the CDR3: TGTGCCAGCAGTTACTCCAACAGGGATAATGATGGCTACACCTTC. Its translation is CASSYSNRDNDGYTF. The chain employs TRBV6-5 and TRBJ1-2; a weak D match, TRBD1 (6 bases). The CDR3 length is 15 residues. V lost 0 bases and J 6 bases, leaving 14 bases between the germline ends. The germline V gene encodes CDR1 MNHEY and CDR2 SVGAGI.

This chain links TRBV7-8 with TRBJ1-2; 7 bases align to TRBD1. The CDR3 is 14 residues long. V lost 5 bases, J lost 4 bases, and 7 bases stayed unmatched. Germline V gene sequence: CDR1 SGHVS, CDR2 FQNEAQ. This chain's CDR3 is CASSPRDRTYGYTF. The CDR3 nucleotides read TGTGCCAGCAGCCCGCGGGACAGAACCTATGGCTACACCTTC.

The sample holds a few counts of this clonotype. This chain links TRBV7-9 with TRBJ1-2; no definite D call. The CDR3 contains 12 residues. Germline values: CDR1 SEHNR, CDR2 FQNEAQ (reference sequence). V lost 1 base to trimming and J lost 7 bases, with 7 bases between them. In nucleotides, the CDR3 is TGTGCCAGCAGCTTAGGGGCTTCTGGCTACACCTTC. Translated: CASSLGASGYTF.

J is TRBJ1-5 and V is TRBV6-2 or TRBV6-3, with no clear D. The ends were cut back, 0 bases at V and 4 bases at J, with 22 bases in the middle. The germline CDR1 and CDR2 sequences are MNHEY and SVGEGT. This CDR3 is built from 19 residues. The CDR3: CASSYSLGRGSIPNQPQHF. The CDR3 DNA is TGTGCCAGCAGTTACTCGCTTGGCCGCGGGTCGATCCCTAATCAGCCCCAGCATTTT.

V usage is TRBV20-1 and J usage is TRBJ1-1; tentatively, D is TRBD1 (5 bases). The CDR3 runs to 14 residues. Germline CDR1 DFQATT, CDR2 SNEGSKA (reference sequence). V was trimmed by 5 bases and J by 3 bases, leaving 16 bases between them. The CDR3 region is CSAWGGGGDTEAFF. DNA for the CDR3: TGCAGTGCTTGGGGAGGCGGGGGGGACACTGAAGCTTTCTTT.

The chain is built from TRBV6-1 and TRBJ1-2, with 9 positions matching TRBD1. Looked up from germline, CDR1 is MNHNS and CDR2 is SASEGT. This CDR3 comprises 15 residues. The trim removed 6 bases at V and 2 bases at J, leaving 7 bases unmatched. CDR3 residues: CASRGVGQGNYGYTF. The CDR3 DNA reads TGTGCCAGCAGGGGTGTCGGACAGGGGAACTATGGCTACACCTTC.

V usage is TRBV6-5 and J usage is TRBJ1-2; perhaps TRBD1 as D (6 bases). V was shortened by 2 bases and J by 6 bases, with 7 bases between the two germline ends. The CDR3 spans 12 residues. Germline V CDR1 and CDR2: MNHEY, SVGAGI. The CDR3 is CASSYQGHGYTF. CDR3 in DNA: TGTGCCAGCAGTTACCAGGGGCATGGCTACACCTTC.

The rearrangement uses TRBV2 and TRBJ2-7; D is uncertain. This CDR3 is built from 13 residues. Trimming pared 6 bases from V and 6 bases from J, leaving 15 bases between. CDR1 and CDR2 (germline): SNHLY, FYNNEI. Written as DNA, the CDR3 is TGTGCCAGCAGGAGCTCGAGGACCGGCGAGCAGTACTTC. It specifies CASRSSRTGEQYF.

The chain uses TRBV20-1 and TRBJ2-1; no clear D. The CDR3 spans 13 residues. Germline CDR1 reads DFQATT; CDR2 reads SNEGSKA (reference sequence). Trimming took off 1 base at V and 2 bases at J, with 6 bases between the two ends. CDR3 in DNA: TGCAGTGCTAGAGGGGGTCCCTACAATGAGCAGTTCTTC. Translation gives CSARGGPYNEQFF.

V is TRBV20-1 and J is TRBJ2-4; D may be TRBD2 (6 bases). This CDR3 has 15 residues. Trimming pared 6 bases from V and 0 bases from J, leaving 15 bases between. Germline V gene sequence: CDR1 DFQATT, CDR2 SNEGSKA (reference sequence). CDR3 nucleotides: TGCAGTGCCTGTCCTCCGGGACTAGCCAAAAACATTCAGTACTTC. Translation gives CSACPPGLAKNIQYF.

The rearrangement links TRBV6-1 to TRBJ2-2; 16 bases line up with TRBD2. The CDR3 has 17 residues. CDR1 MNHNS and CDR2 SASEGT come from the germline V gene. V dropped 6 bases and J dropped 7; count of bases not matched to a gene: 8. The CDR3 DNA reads TGTGCCAGCAGGGGGACTAGCGGGAGGGTGAACTTCGGGGAGCTGTTTTTT. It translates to CASRGTSGRVNFGELFF.

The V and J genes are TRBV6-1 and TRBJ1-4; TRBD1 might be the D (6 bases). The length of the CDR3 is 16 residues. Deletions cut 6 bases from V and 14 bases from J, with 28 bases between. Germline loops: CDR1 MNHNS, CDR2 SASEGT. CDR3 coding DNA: TGTGCCAGCAGGAACCGAGGACAGCACCTAGAGGCGTGGCTGTTTTTT. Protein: CASRNRGQHLEAWLFF.

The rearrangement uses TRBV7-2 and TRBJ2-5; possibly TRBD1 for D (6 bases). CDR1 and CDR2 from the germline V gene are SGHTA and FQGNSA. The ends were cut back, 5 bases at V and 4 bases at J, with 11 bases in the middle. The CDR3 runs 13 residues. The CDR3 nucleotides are TGTGCCAGCAGCCCAGGGGTTGTAGAGACCCAGTACTTC. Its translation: CASSPGVVETQYF.

The CDR3 coding sequence is TGCAGTGCTGGGCCCTTAAGGCCCTCCTACGAGCAGTACTTC. It yields the protein CSAGPLRPSYEQYF. The genes are TRBV20-1 and TRBJ2-7; D remains ambiguous. CDR3 size: 14 residues. Trimming removed 5 bases at V and 0 bases at J, with 14 bases between. CDR1 and CDR2 (germline): DFQATT, SNEGSKA (reference sequence).

The CDR3 nucleotides read TGTGCCAGCAGTCGACAGGGTTATTCACCCCTCCACTTT. This encodes CASSRQGYSPLHF. The chain is built from TRBV6-2 or TRBV6-3 and TRBJ1-6, with 7 bases aligning to TRBD1. The V gene end was trimmed by 5 bases and the J gene end by 8 bases; junction bases not matched to a gene: 3. Per the germline V gene, CDR1 is MNHEY and CDR2 is SVGEGT. This CDR3 has 13 amino acids.

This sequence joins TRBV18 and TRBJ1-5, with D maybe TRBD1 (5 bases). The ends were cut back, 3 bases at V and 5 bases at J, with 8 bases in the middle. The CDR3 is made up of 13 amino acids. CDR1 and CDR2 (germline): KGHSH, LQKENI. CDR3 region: CASSPTEYQPQHF. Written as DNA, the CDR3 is TGTGCCAGCTCACCGACAGAGTATCAGCCCCAGCATTTT.